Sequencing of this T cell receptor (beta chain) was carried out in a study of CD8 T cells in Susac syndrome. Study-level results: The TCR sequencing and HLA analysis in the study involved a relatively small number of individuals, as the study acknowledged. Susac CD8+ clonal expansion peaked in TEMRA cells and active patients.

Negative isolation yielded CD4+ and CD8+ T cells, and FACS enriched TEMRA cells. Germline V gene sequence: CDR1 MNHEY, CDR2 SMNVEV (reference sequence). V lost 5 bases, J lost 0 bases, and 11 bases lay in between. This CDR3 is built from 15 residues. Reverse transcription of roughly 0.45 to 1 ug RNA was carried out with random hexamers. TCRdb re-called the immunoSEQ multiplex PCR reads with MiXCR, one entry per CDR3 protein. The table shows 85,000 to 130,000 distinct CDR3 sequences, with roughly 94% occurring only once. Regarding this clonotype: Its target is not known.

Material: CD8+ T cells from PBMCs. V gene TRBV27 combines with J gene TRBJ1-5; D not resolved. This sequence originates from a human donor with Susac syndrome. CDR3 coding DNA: TGTGCCAGCAGTCCAGGACCTTATAGCAATCAGCCCCAGCATTTT. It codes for CASSPGPYSNQPQHF.